This T cell receptor beta chain comes out of a study of T cell responses to AZD1222 COVID-19 vaccine. The data were produced by immunoSEQ multiplex PCR, yet TCRdb's version contains in-frame clones alone and is incomplete. Among about 68,000 clones listed, roughly 90% were seen once. CDR3 length equals 14 residues. The V gene lost 6 bases and the J gene lost 2 bases, with 13 bases spanning the gap. The V gene's germline CDR1 is SNHLY and CDR2 FYNNEI. This receptor was taken from an adult in good health. The sample here was peripheral blood, taken on day 0 of AZD1222 vaccination. The rearrangement links TRBV2 to TRBJ1-1, with no clear D. The CDR3 protein is CASSREVVNTEAFF. In DNA form, the CDR3 reads TGTGCCAGCAGCCGGGAGGTGGTTAACACTGAAGCTTTCTTT.